This T cell receptor (beta chain) was retrieved from a study of blood T cell repertoires in COVID-19. The overall study: Both acute and convalescent COVID-19 samples were obtained from the United States, Italy and Spain. T cells, B-cell-depleted T cells, or PBMCs supplied cDNA or gDNA.

Losses at the gene ends were 3 bases for V and 3 bases for J; bases not matched to a gene: 6. From germline, CDR1 is GTSNPN and CDR2 SVGIG (reference sequence). The CDR3 length is 15 residues. The data were produced by immunoSEQ multiplex PCR, yet TCRdb's version contains in-frame clones alone and is incomplete. The table has 45,000 to 65,000 clones, 65% to 85% seen once. The sequence was collected from a human donor in a cohort sampled during active COVID-19. The sample taken for sequencing was peripheral blood. V gene TRBV30 combines with J gene TRBJ1-5, with TRBD1 matching over 9 bases. The CDR3 DNA follows: TGTGCCTGGAGCCGACAGGGGGAACCCAATCAGCCCCAGCATTTT. This sequence encodes CAWSRQGEPNQPQHF.